The rows below give T cell receptor beta chains drawn from one sample of a study of human T cells and chemical hapten exposure. TCRdb used MiXCR to reprocess the RACE reads, holding one entry per CDR3 protein. The table shows about 84,000 distinct CDR3 sequences, with 10% to 14% occurring only once. Here the sequenced sample was whole blood, taken in connection with sensitization to the hapten diphenylcyclopropenone (DPC). All receptors derive from a woman aged 45-65 years with alopecia areata. Some clones in this sample may be carry-over from other donors' samples. CDR3s include the opening cysteine and the closing phenylalanine or tryptophan. A D gene is named only where the DNA matches it firmly. A clone size is listed for some rows: how often the clone was seen (once, few, many), or a class if it is expanded.

>TRBV20-1|12|TRBD2|TRBJ2-2|NA
CSARGLAGELFF
TGCAGTGCTAGAGGACTAGCGGGAGAGCTGTTTTTT
>TRBV6-1|11|NA|TRBJ2-7|NA
CASTALYEQYF
TGTGCCAGCACCGCACTCTACGAGCAGTACTTC
>TRBV5-5|15|TRBD1|TRBJ1-2|many
CASSTWTGINYGYTF
TGTGCCAGCAGCACGTGGACAGGGATAAACTATGGCTACACCTTC
>TRBV2|14|TRBD1|TRBJ1-5|many
CASLGQGRNQPQHF
TGTGCCAGTCTGGGACAGGGCAGGAATCAGCCCCAGCATTTT
>TRBV29-1|13|TRBD1|TRBJ2-5|NA
CSVTWTGHETQYF
TGCAGCGTGACCTGGACAGGACACGAGACCCAGTACTTC
>TRBV10-3|12|NA|TRBJ1-1|NA
CAIAIGGTEAFF
TGTGCCATCGCTATCGGTGGCACTGAAGCTTTCTTT
>TRBV3-1|14|NA|TRBJ2-7|many
CASSQVAGGGEQYF
TGTGCCAGCAGCCAAGTGGCAGGGGGGGGCGAGCAGTACTTC
>TRBV9|17|TRBD2|TRBJ2-3|few
CASSVSGTSVRTDTQYF
TGTGCCAGCAGCGTAAGTGGGACTAGCGTCCGCACAGATACGCAGTATTTT
>TRBV27|14|NA|TRBJ2-1|many
CASSFTNLYNEQFF
TGTGCCAGCAGCTTTACTAACTTGTACAATGAGCAGTTCTTC
>TRBV27|14|NA|TRBJ1-1|many
CASRWVGRSPEAFF
TGTGCCAGCAGATGGGTCGGGCGGAGCCCTGAAGCTTTCTTT
>TRBV29-1|14|NA|TRBJ2-3|NA
CSVESRLSTDTQYF
TGCAGCGTTGAAAGTCGGCTGAGCACAGATACGCAGTATTTT
>TRBV5-6|14|NA|TRBJ1-1|many
CASSLAGSSPQAFF
TGTGCCAGCAGCTTGGCAGGCAGCTCCCCACAAGCTTTCTTT
>TRBV28|14|NA|TRBJ2-7|many
CASSRGGTGYEQYF
TGTGCCAGCAGCCGAGGGGGGACTGGCTACGAGCAGTACTTC
>TRBV4-2|16|TRBD2|TRBJ2-2|NA
CASRAGTSGTAGELFF
TGTGCCAGCAGGGCGGGGACTAGCGGGACTGCCGGGGAGCTGTTTTTT
>TRBV18|15|NA|TRBJ2-7|many
CASSPSSEGSYEQYF
TGTGCCAGCTCACCAAGTAGCGAGGGGTCCTACGAGCAGTACTTC
>TRBV6-6|13|NA|TRBJ2-2|NA
CASSYSNVGVVFF
TGTGCCAGCAGTTACTCGAACGTTGGAGTGGTGTTTTTT
>TRBV19|13|NA|TRBJ2-1|NA
CATSRASHNEQFF
TGTGCCACCTCTCGGGCTAGCCACAATGAGCAGTTCTTC
>TRBV30|13|NA|TRBJ2-1|NA
CAWSVGAVNEQFF
TGTGCCTGGAGTGTGGGCGCGGTTAATGAGCAGTTCTTC
>TRBV2|16|NA|TRBJ1-5|many
CASSHRGRESGQPQHF
TGTGCCAGCAGCCACCGGGGACGGGAGAGCGGGCAGCCCCAGCATTTT
>TRBV2|14|TRBD1|TRBJ1-2|many
CASTPETGGNGYTF
TGTGCCAGCACCCCCGAGACAGGGGGAAATGGCTACACCTTC
>TRBV7-9|14|TRBD1|TRBJ1-1|few
CASSRQGSNTEAFF
TGTGCCAGCAGCCGACAGGGATCCAACACTGAAGCTTTCTTT
>TRBV5-1|18|NA|TRBJ2-5|many
CASSLGVTTRQHQETQYF
TGCGCCAGCAGCTTGGGGGTCACTACCAGACAGCACCAAGAGACCCAGTACTTC
>TRBV6-6|15|NA|TRBJ2-1|few
CASVERGLILGEQFF
TGTGCCAGCGTTGAAAGGGGATTAATATTGGGTGAGCAGTTCTTC
>TRBV19|17|TRBD1|TRBJ2-1|many
CASSILPGQGTYNEQFF
TGTGCCAGTAGTATCCTTCCGGGACAGGGTACCTACAATGAGCAGTTCTTC
>TRBV7-3|13|NA|TRBJ1-5|many
CASSLTGGQPQHF
TGTGCCAGCAGCTTAACAGGGGGACAGCCCCAGCATTTT
>TRBV6-4|15|TRBD2|TRBJ2-1|many
CASSDQTSGSNEQFF
TGTGCCAGCAGTGACCAGACTAGCGGGAGCAATGAGCAGTTCTTC
>TRBV7-2|15|TRBD2|TRBJ2-7|many
CASSFPGSSGSEQYF
TGTGCCAGCAGCTTCCCAGGTTCTAGCGGGAGCGAGCAGTACTTC
>TRBV7-9|14|NA|TRBJ1-1|many
CASSLGGTNTEAFF
TGTGCCAGCAGCTTAGGGGGGACGAACACTGAAGCTTTCTTT
>TRBV4-2|17|NA|TRBJ2-2|few
CASSQEGGGSPTGELFF
TGTGCCAGCAGCCAAGAGGGAGGTGGGAGTCCTACCGGGGAGCTGTTTTTT
>TRBV7-7|18|TRBD1|TRBJ2-7|NA
CASSPERGEGQGSYEQYF
TGTGCTAGCAGCCCAGAACGCGGAGAGGGACAGGGATCATACGAGCAGTACTTC
>TRBV6-5|14|TRBD2|TRBJ2-3|few
CASSSAGGTDTQYF
TGTGCCAGCAGTTCGGCGGGAGGGACAGATACGCAGTATTTT
>TRBV5-1|15|NA|TRBJ2-5|NA
CASSLGSNSQETQYF
TGCGCCAGCAGCTTGGGGTCTAACAGTCAAGAGACCCAGTACTTC
>TRBV5-4|14|TRBD1|TRBJ2-5|NA
CASSLGQSQETQYF
TGTGCCAGCAGCCTGGGACAGTCCCAAGAGACCCAGTACTTC
>TRBV5-1|16|TRBD1|TRBJ2-3|many
CASSSGTGGAQDTQYF
TGCGCCAGCAGCTCGGGGACAGGGGGCGCGCAAGATACGCAGTATTTT
>TRBV20-1|15|NA|TRBJ2-1|NA
CSASPGGGEQGEQFF
TGCAGTGCTAGCCCAGGTGGCGGGGAGCAGGGTGAGCAGTTCTTC
>TRBV7-9|15|NA|TRBJ2-1|few
CASSLGSAYMQEQFF
TGTGCCAGCAGCTTAGGTAGCGCCTACATGCAAGAGCAGTTCTTC
>TRBV4-2|16|NA|TRBJ1-2|few
CASSQDQRGRNYGYTF
TGTGCCAGCAGCCAAGATCAACGAGGGCGAAACTATGGCTACACCTTC
>TRBV19|13|TRBD2|TRBJ2-3|few
CASRTSGTDTQYF
TGTGCCAGTCGGACTAGCGGCACAGATACGCAGTATTTT
>TRBV7-8|16|NA|TRBJ2-3|many
CASSSLASVSTDTQYF
TGTGCCAGCAGCTCCCTAGCGTCTGTAAGCACAGATACGCAGTATTTT
>TRBV5-4|16|TRBD2|TRBJ2-7|few
CASSPSGGAGTYEQYF
TGTGCCAGCAGCCCGAGTGGAGGAGCGGGGACCTACGAGCAGTACTTC
>TRBV7-6|17|TRBD2|TRBJ2-1|NA
CASSSPPGTSESNEQFF
TGTGCCAGCAGCTCGCCTCCCGGGACTAGCGAGTCCAATGAGCAGTTCTTC
>TRBV12-3/TRBV12-4|14|TRBD2|TRBJ2-7|many
CASSLRLAPYEQYF
TGTGCCAGCAGTCTGAGACTAGCGCCCTACGAGCAGTACTTC
>TRBV20-1|15|TRBD2|TRBJ2-1|few
CSAPRLAGGNNEQFF
TGCAGTGCCCCTAGACTAGCGGGAGGGAACAATGAGCAGTTCTTC
>TRBV6-1|14|TRBD2|TRBJ2-1|many
CAGRLAGVGNEQFF
TGTGCCGGAAGACTAGCGGGAGTAGGGAATGAGCAGTTCTTC
>TRBV24-1|12|NA|TRBJ2-5|NA
CATSDFRETQYF
TGTGCCACCAGTGATTTCCGGGAGACCCAGTACTTC
>TRBV2|15|NA|TRBJ2-1|many
CASSERDTAYNEQFF
TGTGCCAGCAGTGAAAGGGACACTGCCTACAATGAGCAGTTCTTC
>TRBV6-1|15|NA|TRBJ2-1|many
CASTSGSNPYNEQFF
TGTGCCAGCACGTCGGGGTCGAACCCGTACAATGAGCAGTTCTTC
>TRBV12-3/TRBV12-4|15|NA|TRBJ2-3|many
CASRDPGPPPDTQYF
TGTGCCAGCAGAGATCCGGGTCCCCCCCCAGATACGCAGTATTTT
>TRBV7-8|15|NA|TRBJ2-3|NA
CASSPRDFLTDTQYF
TGTGCCAGCAGCCCGCGGGACTTTCTCACAGATACGCAGTATTTT
>TRBV3-1|11|NA|TRBJ2-1|few
CASSQVGQAFF
TGTGCCAGCAGCCAAGTTGGCCAGGCGTTCTTC
>TRBV5-1|13|NA|TRBJ2-7|many
CASSSGNLEEQYF
TGCGCCAGCAGCTCGGGAAATCTTGAGGAGCAGTACTTC
>TRBV12-3/TRBV12-4|15|TRBD2|TRBJ2-1|few
CASSRSGRARNEQFF
TGTGCCAGCAGTCGTAGCGGGAGGGCCCGAAATGAGCAGTTCTTC
>TRBV29-1|12|NA|TRBJ2-7|NA
CSVRRASYEQYF
TGCAGCGTTCGTCGCGCCTCCTACGAGCAGTACTTC